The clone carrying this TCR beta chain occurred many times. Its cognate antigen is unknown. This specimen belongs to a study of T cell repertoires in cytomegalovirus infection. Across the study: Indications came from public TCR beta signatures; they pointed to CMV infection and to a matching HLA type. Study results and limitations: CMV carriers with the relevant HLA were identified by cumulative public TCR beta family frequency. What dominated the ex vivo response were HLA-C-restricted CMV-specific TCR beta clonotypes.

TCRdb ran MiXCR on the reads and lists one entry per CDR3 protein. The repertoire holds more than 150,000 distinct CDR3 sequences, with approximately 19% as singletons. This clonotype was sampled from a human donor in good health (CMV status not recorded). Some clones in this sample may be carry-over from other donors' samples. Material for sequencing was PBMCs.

The CDR3 region is CASSATRVDTQYF. CDR3 in DNA: TGTGCCAGCAGCGCGACCAGGGTGGATACGCAGTATTTT. This chain links TRBV7-3 with TRBJ2-3, with D perhaps TRBD1 (5 bases). Germline V gene lookup returns CDR1 SGHTA and CDR2 FQGTGA. Trimming removed 5 bases from V and 6 bases from J, with 12 bases in between. The CDR3 has 13 amino acids. Complete variable domain (other parts from reference TRBV7-3 and TRBJ2-3): GAGVSQTPSNKVTEKGKYVELRCDPISGHTALYWYRQSLGQGPEFLIYFQGTGAADDSGLPNDRFFAVRPEGSVSTLKIQRTERGDSAVYLCASSATRVDTQYFGPGTRLTVL.